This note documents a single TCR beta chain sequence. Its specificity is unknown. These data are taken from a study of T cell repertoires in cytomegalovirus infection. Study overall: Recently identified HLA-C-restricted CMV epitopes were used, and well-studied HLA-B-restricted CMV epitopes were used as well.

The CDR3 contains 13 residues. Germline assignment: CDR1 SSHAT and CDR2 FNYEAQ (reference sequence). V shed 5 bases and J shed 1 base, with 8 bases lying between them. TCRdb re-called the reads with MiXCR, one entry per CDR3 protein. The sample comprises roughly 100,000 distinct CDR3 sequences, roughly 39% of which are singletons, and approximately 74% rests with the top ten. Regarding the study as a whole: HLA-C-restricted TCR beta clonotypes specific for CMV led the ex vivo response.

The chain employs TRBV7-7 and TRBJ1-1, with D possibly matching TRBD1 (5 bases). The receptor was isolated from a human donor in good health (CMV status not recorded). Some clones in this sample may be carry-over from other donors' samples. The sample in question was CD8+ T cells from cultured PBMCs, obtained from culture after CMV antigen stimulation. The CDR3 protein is CASSATGNTEAFF. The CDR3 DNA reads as TGTGCCAGCAGCGCCACAGGGAACACTGAAGCTTTCTTT.